One sample yielded the 10 T cell receptor beta chains listed below, sequenced in a study of T cells after yellow fever vaccination (dated by TCRdb to the late 2010s). Receptor libraries were prepared by 5' RACE. The sequencer listed for this sample is Illumina HiSeq 2500. TCRdb reworked the public reads: Q25 trimming with fastp, MiXCR clone assembly, productive beta chains retained. Every CDR3 protein is listed once, alongside the most common genes and DNA of its rows. This sample comprises some 350,000 distinct CDR3 sequences, approximately 10% of them detected only once. The ten largest clones add up to around 19% of the sample. Read against the paper, the sample's treatment or condition label means: live attenuated yellow fever vaccine strain. Sample: PBMCs, taken on the day of the first yellow fever vaccination. The source of these receptors is a young man who received the YFV17D yellow fever vaccine.

This clonotype was seen more than once but under ten times. The CDR3 region is CASRFMSNQPQHF. As DNA, the CDR3 is TGTGCCAGCAGGTTTATGAGCAATCAGCCCCAGCATTTT. The J gene is TRBJ1-5, the V gene TRBV28; D not certain. CDR1 and CDR2 (germline): MDHEN, SYDVKM. V lost 6 bases to trimming and J lost 1 base, with 7 bases between them. The CDR3 consists of 13 residues.

This clonotype was seen at least ten times. This chain joins TRBV20-1 and TRBJ2-7; TRBD2 might be the D (5 bases). The germline gives CDR1 DFQATT, CDR2 SNEGSKA (reference sequence). Trimming shortened V by 6 bases and J by 5 bases, and 14 bases separated the two germline ends. The CDR3 sequence is 12 residues long. DNA of the CDR3: TGCAGTGCGGCGGGCCCCCGGGACGAGCAGTACGTC. It translates to CSAAGPRDEQYV.

This clonotype was detected a few times. The rearrangement links TRBV4-3 to TRBJ2-3, with TRBD1 matching 7 bases. Looked up from germline, CDR1 is LGHNA and CDR2 is YSLEER. CDR3 length equals 15 residues. Germline trimming cut 3 bases from V and 6 bases from J; bases unmatched to any gene: 9. The CDR3 nucleotides read TGCGCCAGCAGCCAGGACAGGAGGCGAGGGGATACGCAGTATTTT. Its translation: CASSQDRRRGDTQYF.

The rearrangement joins TRBV6-2 or TRBV6-3 to TRBJ2-5; the D gene is possibly TRBD2 (5 bases). The CDR3 contains 16 residues. Germline CDR1 reads MNHEY; CDR2 reads SVGEGT. Trimming took off 9 bases at V and 5 bases at J, with 25 bases between the two ends. The CDR3 sequence is CASRRRGERFLETQYF. CDR3 in DNA: TGTGCCAGTCGACGACGGGGAGAGAGGTTCTTGGAGACCCAGTACTTC.

This chain connects TRBV18 to TRBJ2-7; no definite D call. V was trimmed by 3 bases and J by 4 bases, leaving 16 bases between them. This CDR3 contains 15 residues. Germline V CDR1 and CDR2: KGHSH, LQKENI. Here the CDR3 DNA reads TGTGCCAGCTCACCCCAAGAACACAGTTTTTACGAGCAGTACTTC. This encodes CASSPQEHSFYEQYF.

This clonotype was observed at least ten times. The chain couples TRBV29-1 to TRBJ2-1; D might be TRBD1 or TRBD2, each matching 5 bases. Germline values: CDR1 SQVTM, CDR2 ANQGSEA. V was cut by 7 bases and J by 1 base, with 14 bases left in between. This CDR3 is 14 amino acids long. For the CDR3, the DNA is TGCAGCGGAACCGGGACCCCGTCCTACAATGAGCAGTTCTTC. As protein: CSGTGTPSYNEQFF.

This chain uses TRBV4-1 with TRBJ2-3; 8 bases match TRBD1. Germline lookup yields CDR1 MGHRA and CDR2 YSYEKL. Trimming at V came to 4 bases and at J to 4 bases, leaving 7 bases not matched to a gene. The CDR3 totals 15 residues. The CDR3 region has the DNA TGCGCCAGCAGCCTTTTGGGACAGGAACCAGATACGCAGTATTTT. This gives the protein CASSLLGQEPDTQYF.

This sequence joins TRBV7-2 and TRBJ2-1, with TRBD2 identical over 8 bases. The CDR3 consists of 15 residues. The junction had 10 bases not matched to a gene; V was cut back by 2 bases and J by 10 bases. Germline V gene sequence: CDR1 SGHTA, CDR2 FQGNSA. CDR3 region: CASSLWPAGVREQFF. In DNA form, the CDR3 reads TGTGCCAGCAGCTTATGGCCAGCGGGGGTACGGGAGCAGTTCTTC.

This clonotype came up a few times. This chain joins TRBV11-1 and TRBJ2-1; TRBD2 agrees at 8 bases. Germline V gene sequence: CDR1 SGHAT, CDR2 FQDESV (reference sequence). The CDR3 contains 20 residues. Trimming at V came to 4 bases and at J to 1 base, leaving 18 bases not matched to a gene. The CDR3 DNA sequence: TGTGCCAGCAGCTCGCGCAGGACTAGCCCCCGGGGAGGATCCTACAATGAGCAGTTCTTC. Its translation is CASSSRRTSPRGGSYNEQFF.

The rearrangement links TRBV5-1 to TRBJ2-5; 7 positions match TRBD2. V trimming: 6 bases; J trimming: 2 bases; junction bases outside the gene matches: 10. Germline V lookup: CDR1 SGHRS, CDR2 YFSETQ. There are 15 residues in the CDR3. As DNA, the CDR3 is TGCGCCAGCACACGCGGGGGAACAGGACAAGAGACCCAGTACTTC. It yields the protein CASTRGGTGQETQYF. Combining the CDR3 with reference TRBV5-1 and TRBJ2-5 gives the whole variable domain KAGVTQTPRYLIKTRGQQVTLSCSPISGHRSVSWYQQTPGQGLQFLFEYFSETQRNKGNFPGRFSGRQFSNSRSEMNVSTLELGDSALYLCASTRGGTGQETQYFGPGTRLLVL.